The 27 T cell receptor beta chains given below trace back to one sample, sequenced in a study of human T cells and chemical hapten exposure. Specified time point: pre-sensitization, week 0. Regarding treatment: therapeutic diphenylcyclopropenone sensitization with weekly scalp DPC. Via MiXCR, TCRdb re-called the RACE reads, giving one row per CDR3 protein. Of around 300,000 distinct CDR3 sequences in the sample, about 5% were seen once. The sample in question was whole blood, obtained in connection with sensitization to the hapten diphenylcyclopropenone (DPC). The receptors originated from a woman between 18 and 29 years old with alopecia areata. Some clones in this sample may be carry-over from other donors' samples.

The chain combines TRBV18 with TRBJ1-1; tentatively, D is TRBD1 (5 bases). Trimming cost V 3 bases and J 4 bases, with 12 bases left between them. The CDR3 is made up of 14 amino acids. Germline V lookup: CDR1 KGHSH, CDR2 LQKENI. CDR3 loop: CASSPPGDLTEAFF. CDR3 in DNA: TGTGCCAGCTCACCCCCCGGGGACCTCACTGAAGCTTTCTTT.

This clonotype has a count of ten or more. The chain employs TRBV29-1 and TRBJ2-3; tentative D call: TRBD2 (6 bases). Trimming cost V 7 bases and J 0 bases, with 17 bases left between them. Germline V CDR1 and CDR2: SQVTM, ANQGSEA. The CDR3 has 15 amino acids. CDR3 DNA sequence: TGCAGCGCTTCGACGGGACTGCTGAGCACAGATACGCAGTATTTT. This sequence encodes CSASTGLLSTDTQYF.

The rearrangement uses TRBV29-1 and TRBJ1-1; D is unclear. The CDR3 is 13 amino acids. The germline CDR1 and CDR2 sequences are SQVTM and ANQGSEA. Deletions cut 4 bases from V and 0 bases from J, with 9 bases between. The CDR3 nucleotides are TGCAGCGTTGTTTCCTTCCTGAACACTGAAGCTTTCTTT. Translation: CSVVSFLNTEAFF.

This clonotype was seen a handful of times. The CDR3, as DNA: TGCGCCAGCAGCCAAGAGACCAGAATCGAGACCCAGTACTTC. This gives the protein CASSQETRIETQYF. This chain uses TRBV4-1 with TRBJ2-5; D remains ambiguous. The CDR3 covers 14 residues. V dropped 0 bases and J dropped 5 bases, with 10 bases sitting between them. Germline CDR1 reads MGHRA; CDR2 reads YSYEKL.

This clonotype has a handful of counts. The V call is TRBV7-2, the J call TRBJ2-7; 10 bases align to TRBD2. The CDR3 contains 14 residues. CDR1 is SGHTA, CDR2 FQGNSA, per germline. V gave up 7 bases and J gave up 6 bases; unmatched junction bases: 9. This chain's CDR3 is CASKLLAGGGEQYF. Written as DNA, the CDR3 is TGTGCCAGCAAGCTATTAGCGGGGGGCGGCGAGCAGTACTTC.

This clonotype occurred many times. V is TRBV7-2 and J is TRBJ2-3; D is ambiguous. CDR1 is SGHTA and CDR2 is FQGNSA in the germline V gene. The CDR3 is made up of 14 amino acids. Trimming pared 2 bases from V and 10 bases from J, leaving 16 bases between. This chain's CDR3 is CASSLTASGIAQYF. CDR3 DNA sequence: TGTGCCAGCAGCTTAACAGCGTCCGGTATAGCGCAGTATTTT. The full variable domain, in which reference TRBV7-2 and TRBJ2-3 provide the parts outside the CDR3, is GAGVSQSPSNKVTEKGKDVELRCDPISGHTALYWYRQSLGQGLEFLIYFQGNSAPDKSGLPSDRFSAERTGGSVSTLTIQRTQQEDSAVYLCASSLTASGIAQYFGPGTRLTVL.

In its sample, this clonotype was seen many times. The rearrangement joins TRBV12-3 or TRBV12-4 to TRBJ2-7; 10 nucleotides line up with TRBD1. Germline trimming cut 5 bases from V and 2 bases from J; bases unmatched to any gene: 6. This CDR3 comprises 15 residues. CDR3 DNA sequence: TGTGCCAGCAGTAGAAAGACAGGGGGCACCTACGAGCAGTACTTC. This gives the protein CASSRKTGGTYEQYF.

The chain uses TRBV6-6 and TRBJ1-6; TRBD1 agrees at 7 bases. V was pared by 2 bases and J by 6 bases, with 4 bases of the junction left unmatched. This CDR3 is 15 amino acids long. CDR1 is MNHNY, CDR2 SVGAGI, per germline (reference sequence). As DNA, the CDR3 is TGTGCCAGCAGTTACGACAGGGCGATTAATTCACCCCTCCACTTT. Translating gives CASSYDRAINSPLHF.

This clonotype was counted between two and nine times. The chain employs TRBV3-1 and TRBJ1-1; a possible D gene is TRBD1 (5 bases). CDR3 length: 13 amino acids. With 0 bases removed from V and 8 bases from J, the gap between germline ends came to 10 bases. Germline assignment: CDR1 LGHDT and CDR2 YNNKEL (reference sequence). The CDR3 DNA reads TGTGCCAGCAGCCAAGATGGGGACGGAGAAGCTTTCTTT. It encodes CASSQDGDGEAFF.

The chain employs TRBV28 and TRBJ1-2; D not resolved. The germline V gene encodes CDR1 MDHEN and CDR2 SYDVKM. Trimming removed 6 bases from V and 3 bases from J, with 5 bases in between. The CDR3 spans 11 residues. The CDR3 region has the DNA TGTGCCAGCAGATGGGACTATGGCTACACCTTC. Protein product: CASRWDYGYTF.

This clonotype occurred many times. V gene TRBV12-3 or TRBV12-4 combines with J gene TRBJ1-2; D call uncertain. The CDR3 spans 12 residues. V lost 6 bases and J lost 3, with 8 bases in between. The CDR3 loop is CASRGFYYGYTF. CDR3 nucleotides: TGTGCCAGCAGGGGTTTTTACTATGGCTACACCTTC.

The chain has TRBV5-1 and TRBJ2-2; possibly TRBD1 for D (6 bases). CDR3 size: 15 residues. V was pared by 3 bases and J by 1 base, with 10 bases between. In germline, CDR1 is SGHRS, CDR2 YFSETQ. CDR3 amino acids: CASSSLDRNTGELFF. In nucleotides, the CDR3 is TGCGCCAGCAGCTCCCTGGACAGGAACACCGGGGAGCTGTTTTTT.

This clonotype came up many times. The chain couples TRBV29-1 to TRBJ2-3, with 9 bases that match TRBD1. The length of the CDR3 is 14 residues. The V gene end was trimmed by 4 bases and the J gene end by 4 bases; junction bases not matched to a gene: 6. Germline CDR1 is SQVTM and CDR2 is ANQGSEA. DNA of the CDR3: TGCAGCGTTGCCACCGGGACAGGGTCAGATACGCAGTATTTT. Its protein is CSVATGTGSDTQYF.

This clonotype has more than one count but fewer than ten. CDR3 region: CAITPGRTGSSYEQYF. For the CDR3, the DNA is TGTGCCATCACCCCAGGGCGGACAGGGTCTTCCTACGAGCAGTACTTC. The chain combines TRBV10-3 with TRBJ2-7, with 8 bases matching TRBD1. Per germline, CDR1 ENHRY and CDR2 SYGVKD. Trimming took 7 bases from V and 1 from J; bases not matched to a gene: 12. This CDR3 spans 16 amino acids.

DNA for the CDR3: TGTGCCAGCAGCTTTGCAGGGGTGAACGAAAAACTGTTTTTT. Its translation: CASSFAGVNEKLFF. V gene TRBV7-9 combines with J gene TRBJ1-4, with D possibly TRBD1 on 6 matching bases. V was clipped by 3 bases and J by 8 bases, with 13 bases between them. The CDR3 has 14 amino acids. The V gene's germline CDR1 is SEHNR and CDR2 FQNEAQ (reference sequence).

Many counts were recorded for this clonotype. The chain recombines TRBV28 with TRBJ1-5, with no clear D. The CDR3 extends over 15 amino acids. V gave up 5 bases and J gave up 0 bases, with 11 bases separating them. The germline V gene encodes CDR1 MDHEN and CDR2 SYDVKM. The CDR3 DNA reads TGTGCCAGCAGTGCCTACATGGATAGCAATCAGCCCCAGCATTTT. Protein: CASSAYMDSNQPQHF.

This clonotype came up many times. The CDR3 DNA sequence: TGTGCCAGCAGCTTGGCCGTACAGAACTATGGCTACACCTTC. This sequence encodes CASSLAVQNYGYTF. The chain is built from TRBV5-6 and TRBJ1-2; D unresolved. Germline CDR1 SGHDT, CDR2 YYEEEE. V lost 0 bases and J lost 2, with 8 bases in between. The CDR3 length is 14 residues.

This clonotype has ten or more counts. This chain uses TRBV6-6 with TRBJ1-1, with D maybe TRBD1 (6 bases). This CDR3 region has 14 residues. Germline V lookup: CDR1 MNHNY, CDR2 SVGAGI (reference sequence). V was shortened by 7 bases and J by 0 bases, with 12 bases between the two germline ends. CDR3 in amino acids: CASTPGTLNTEAFF. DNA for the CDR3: TGTGCCAGCACCCCCGGGACATTGAACACTGAAGCTTTCTTT.

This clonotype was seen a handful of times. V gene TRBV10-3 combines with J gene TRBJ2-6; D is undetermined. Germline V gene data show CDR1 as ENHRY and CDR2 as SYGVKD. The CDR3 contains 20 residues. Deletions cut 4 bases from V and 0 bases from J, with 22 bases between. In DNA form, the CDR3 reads TGTGCCATCAGTGCGTCTGGATCGCTCCTTACCTACTCTGGGGCCAACGTCCTGACTTTC. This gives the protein CAISASGSLLTYSGANVLTF.

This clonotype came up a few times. CDR3 nucleotide sequence: TGTGCCAGCAGCCGAACCCTTCCGACAGGGGGTAAGGCCCCCCTCCACTTT. This sequence encodes CASSRTLPTGGKAPLHF. This sequence joins TRBV6-6 and TRBJ1-6, with 9 bases fitting TRBD1. The CDR3 has 17 residues. Per the germline V gene, CDR1 is MNHNY and CDR2 is SVGAGI (reference sequence). With V trimmed by 6 bases and J by 13 bases, 19 bases remained unmatched.

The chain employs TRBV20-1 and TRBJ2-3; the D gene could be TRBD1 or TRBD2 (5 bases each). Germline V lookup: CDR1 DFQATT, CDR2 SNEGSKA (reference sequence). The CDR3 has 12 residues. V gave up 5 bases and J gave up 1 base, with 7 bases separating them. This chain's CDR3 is CSAGGGTDTQYF. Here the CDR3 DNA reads TGCAGTGCTGGGGGAGGCACAGATACGCAGTATTTT.

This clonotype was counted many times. The CDR3 loop is CASSQVVGGGTEAFF. Here the CDR3 DNA reads TGTGCCAGCAGCCAAGTTGTGGGGGGCGGCACTGAAGCTTTCTTT. This chain uses TRBV3-1 with TRBJ1-1, with D possibly being TRBD1 (6 bases). Trimming took off 1 base at V and 4 bases at J, with 13 bases between the two ends. The CDR3 consists of 15 residues. The germline V gene encodes CDR1 LGHDT and CDR2 YNNKEL (reference sequence).

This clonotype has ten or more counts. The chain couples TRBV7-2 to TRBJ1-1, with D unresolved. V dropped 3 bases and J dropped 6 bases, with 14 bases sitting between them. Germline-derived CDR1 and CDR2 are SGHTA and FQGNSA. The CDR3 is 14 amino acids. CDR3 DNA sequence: TGTGCCAGCAGCTTCGATGCTCATGGAGCTGAAGCTTTCTTT. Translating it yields CASSFDAHGAEAFF.

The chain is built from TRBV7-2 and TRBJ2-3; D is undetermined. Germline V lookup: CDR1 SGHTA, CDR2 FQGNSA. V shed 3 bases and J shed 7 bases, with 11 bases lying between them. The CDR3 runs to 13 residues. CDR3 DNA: TGTGCCAGCAGCTTCGGCCCCATGAATACGCAGTATTTT. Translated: CASSFGPMNTQYF.

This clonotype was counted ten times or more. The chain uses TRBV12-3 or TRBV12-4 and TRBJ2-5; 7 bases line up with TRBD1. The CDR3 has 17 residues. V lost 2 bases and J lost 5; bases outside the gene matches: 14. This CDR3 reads CASSLSPSTGAGETQYF. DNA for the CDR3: TGTGCCAGCAGTTTAAGCCCGAGTACAGGGGCTGGTGAGACCCAGTACTTC.

In DNA form, the CDR3 reads TGTGCCAGCAGTTACCGACTGCCTCCGAACACCGGGGAGCTGTTTTTT. Its translation is CASSYRLPPNTGELFF. The chain combines TRBV6-2 or TRBV6-3 with TRBJ2-2, with unresolved D. CDR1 is MNHEY and CDR2 is SVGEGT in the germline V gene. Trimming cost V 2 bases and J 0 bases, with 10 bases left between them. This CDR3 comprises 16 residues.

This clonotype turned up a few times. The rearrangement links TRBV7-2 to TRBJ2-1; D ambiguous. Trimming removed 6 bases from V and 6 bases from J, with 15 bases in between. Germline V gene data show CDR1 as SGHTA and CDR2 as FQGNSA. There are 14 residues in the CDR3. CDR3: CASSTFETGNEQFF. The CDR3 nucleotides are TGTGCCAGCAGTACGTTTGAGACCGGCAATGAGCAGTTCTTC.